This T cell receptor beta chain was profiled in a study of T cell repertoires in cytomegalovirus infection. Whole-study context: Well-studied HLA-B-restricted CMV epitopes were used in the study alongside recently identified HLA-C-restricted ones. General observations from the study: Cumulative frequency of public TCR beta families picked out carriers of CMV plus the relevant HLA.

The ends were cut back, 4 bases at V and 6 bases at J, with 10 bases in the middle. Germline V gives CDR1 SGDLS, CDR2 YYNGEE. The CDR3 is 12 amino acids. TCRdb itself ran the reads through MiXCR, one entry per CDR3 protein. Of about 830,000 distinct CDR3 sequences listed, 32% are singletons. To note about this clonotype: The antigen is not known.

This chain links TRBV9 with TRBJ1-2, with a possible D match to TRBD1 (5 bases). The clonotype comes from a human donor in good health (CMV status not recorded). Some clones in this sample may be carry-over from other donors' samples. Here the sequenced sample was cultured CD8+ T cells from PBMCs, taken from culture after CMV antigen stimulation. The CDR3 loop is CASSSMGHGYTF. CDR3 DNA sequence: TGTGCCAGCAGCTCCATGGGGCATGGCTACACCTTC.